These 31 T cell receptor beta chains came from one sample sequenced in a study of cytomegalovirus exposure and HLA in healthy donors. The primer mix had 60 Vbeta and 13 Jbeta primers. This table comes from immunoSEQ multiplex PCR, and its TCRdb copy is limited to in-frame clones, with some not included. This table has some 110,000 clones, approximately 82% appearing once. The sequenced sample consisted of PBMCs. The receptors originated from a middle-aged man in good health and CMV-seropositive.

This chain connects TRBV4-2 to TRBJ2-5, with TRBD2 matching over 8 bases. The CDR3 is 20 amino acids. Looked up from germline, CDR1 is LGHNA and CDR2 is YNFKEQ. V dropped 0 bases and J dropped 5; count of bases not matched to a gene: 20. The CDR3 DNA is TGTGCCAGCAGCCAAGAGCCCGTGTATGACCGGACTAGCCGTGGGGAGACCCAGTACTTC. It translates to CASSQEPVYDRTSRGETQYF.

V usage is TRBV2 and J usage is TRBJ2-1; TRBD2 agrees at 10 bases. Germline V CDR1 and CDR2: SNHLY, FYNNEI. V lost 8 bases and J lost 3; bases outside the gene matches: 7. The CDR3 spans 15 residues. The CDR3 region has the DNA TGTGCCAGCCAACAAGCGGGAGGGGGCTACAATGAGCAGTTCTTC. Amino acids: CASQQAGGGYNEQFF. The full variable domain, completed using reference TRBV2 and TRBJ2-1, is EPEVTQTPSHQVTQMGQEVILRCVPISNHLYFYWYRQILGQKVEFLVSFYNNEISEKSEIFDDQFSVERPDGSNFTLKIRSTKLEDSAMYFCASQQAGGGYNEQFFGPGTRLTVL.

V is TRBV7-3 and J is TRBJ2-2, with TRBD2 identical over 10 bases. The CDR3 contains 17 residues. Germline V gene sequence: CDR1 SGHTA, CDR2 FQGTGA. V shed 5 bases, J shed 1 base, and the junction held 7 bases outside the gene matches. The CDR3 sequence is CASSPWVAGGNTGELFF. The CDR3 DNA reads as TGTGCCAGCAGCCCTTGGGTAGCGGGAGGGAACACCGGGGAGCTGTTTTTT.

This chain links TRBV6-6 with TRBJ1-1; D may be TRBD1 (6 bases). The CDR3 consists of 16 residues. Germline CDR1 is MNHNY and CDR2 is SVGAGI (reference sequence). The germline V and J ends were trimmed by 6 bases and 0 bases, with 17 bases remaining between them. CDR3 sequence (DNA): TGTGCCAGCAGCCGGCGGAAAGGACAGATGAACACTGAAGCTTTCTTT. It translates to CASSRRKGQMNTEAFF.

The rearrangement joins TRBV9 to TRBJ2-7, with TRBD1 matching 7 bases. The CDR3 sequence is 15 residues long. V shed 1 base, J shed 2 bases, and the junction held 6 bases outside the gene matches. The germline V gene has CDR1 SGDLS and CDR2 YYNGEE. CDR3 sequence reads: CASSVRDSGPYEQYF. The CDR3 coding sequence is TGTGCCAGCAGCGTAAGGGACAGCGGACCCTACGAGCAGTACTTC.

V is TRBV7-3 and J is TRBJ2-1; 12 nucleotides match TRBD2. The CDR3 has 15 residues. The trim removed 4 bases at V and 4 bases at J, leaving 2 bases unmatched. The germline CDR1 and CDR2 sequences are SGHTA and FQGTGA. The CDR3 sequence is CASSSLAGGYNEQFF. The CDR3 DNA sequence: TGTGCCAGCAGCTCCCTAGCGGGAGGGTACAATGAGCAGTTCTTC.

The chain employs TRBV6-5 and TRBJ2-7; D call uncertain. This CDR3 is built from 12 residues. V lost 4 bases and J lost 3, with 7 bases in between. CDR1 MNHEY and CDR2 SVGAGI come from the germline V gene. The CDR3 DNA reads as TGTGCCAGCAGTTCTGAGGTCTACGAGCAGTACTTC. Amino acids: CASSSEVYEQYF.

On this clone itself: At one boundary the junction diverges from the germline segment, which might be a read error. The chain is built from TRBV10-3 and TRBJ2-6; a possible D gene is TRBD1 (5 bases). CDR1 and CDR2 from the germline V gene are ENHRY and SYGVKD. The CDR3 totals 14 residues. Written as DNA, the CDR3 is TGTGCCATCAGTGAGCAGGCTGGGGCCAACGGCCTGACTTTC. It encodes CAISEQAGANGLTF.

This sequence joins TRBV7-3 and TRBJ2-3; 9 bases agree with TRBD1. Per germline, CDR1 SGHTA and CDR2 FQGTGA. V was pared by 4 bases and J by 2 bases, with 10 bases of the junction left unmatched. This CDR3 is 17 amino acids long. The CDR3 reads CASSSDRGRGATDTQYF. Here the CDR3 DNA reads TGTGCCAGCAGCTCGGACAGGGGACGGGGGGCCACAGATACGCAGTATTTT.

The chain uses TRBV6-5 and TRBJ2-2, with 11 bases lining up with TRBD1. Trimming removed 4 bases from V and 7 bases from J; junction bases left unmatched: 5. The germline V gene encodes CDR1 MNHEY and CDR2 SVGAGI. This CDR3 has 15 amino acids. In nucleotides, the CDR3 is TGTGCCAGCAGTTCAGGACAGGGGGCTGTCGGGGAGCTGTTTTTT. Encoded protein: CASSSGQGAVGELFF.

Concerning this clone: Relative to the germline gene, one junction end is altered; a read error may explain this. The chain uses TRBV7-7 and TRBJ2-5; D might be TRBD2 (5 bases). The CDR3 length is 12 residues. CDR1 and CDR2 (germline): SSHAT, FNYEAQ (reference sequence). In DNA, the CDR3 is TGTGCTAGCAGCCGGGATGGGGAGACCCAGTACTTC. The encoded protein is CASSRDGETQYF.

The rearrangement links TRBV5-4 to TRBJ1-1; 7 bases align to TRBD1. With 1 base clipped from V and 11 bases from J, the junction kept 11 bases outside the gene matches. Germline loops: CDR1 SGHNT, CDR2 YYREEE (reference sequence). The CDR3 sequence is 14 residues long. This CDR3 is CASSLTSGGGEAFF. CDR3 sequence (DNA): TGTGCCAGCAGCTTGACCTCAGGGGGAGGCGAGGCTTTCTTT.

The rearrangement joins TRBV7-2 to TRBJ2-2; TRBD2 might be the D (6 bases). Trimming removed 5 bases at V and 9 bases at J, with 13 bases between. The V gene's germline CDR1 is SGHTA and CDR2 FQGNSA. There are 13 residues in the CDR3. The CDR3: CASSPVGGRELFF. As DNA, the CDR3 is TGTGCCAGCAGCCCAGTGGGAGGCCGGGAGCTGTTTTTT.

Details on this clone: A read error may account for a junction end that differs from germline. J is TRBJ2-5 and V is TRBV7-9; 12 nucleotides line up with TRBD2. Germline CDR1 is SEHNR and CDR2 is FQNEAQ (reference sequence). There are 18 residues in the CDR3. Here the CDR3 DNA reads TGTGCCAGCAGCCAAACCCGGACTAGCGGGACGTTACAAGCGACCCAGTACTTC. This sequence encodes CASSQTRTSGTLQATQYF.

The table lists this clone with a few counts. This chain joins TRBV6-4 and TRBJ2-2; TRBD2 is a possible D gene (7 bases). CDR1 and CDR2 from the germline V gene are MRHNA and SNTAGT. Trimming removed 0 bases from V and 4 bases from J, with 15 bases in between. The CDR3 sequence is 17 residues long. CDR3 DNA sequence: TGTGCCAGCAGTGACTCGAGAGGGGGGGGGCTCACCGGGGAGCTGTTTTTT. Translating gives CASSDSRGGGLTGELFF.

The J gene is TRBJ1-6, the V gene TRBV5-5; D uncertain. Trimming shortened V by 0 bases and J by 7 bases, and 5 bases separated the two germline ends. Germline CDR1 is SGHKS and CDR2 is YYEKEE (reference sequence). This CDR3 comprises 13 residues. The CDR3 spells CASSLGTNSPLHF. In nucleotides, the CDR3 is TGTGCCAGCAGCTTGGGCACAAATTCACCCCTCCACTTT.

Only one count was recorded for this clone. The chain couples TRBV6-1 to TRBJ1-5; 9 bases fit TRBD1. Trimming at V came to 6 bases and at J to 5 bases, leaving 5 bases not matched to a gene. CDR1 MNHNS and CDR2 SASEGT come from the germline V gene. The CDR3 extends over 14 amino acids. The CDR3 is CASSNGQGYQPQHF. The CDR3 region has the DNA TGTGCCAGCAGCAACGGACAGGGGTATCAGCCCCAGCATTTT.

The rearrangement joins TRBV9 to TRBJ2-7; D gene uncertain. Germline V gives CDR1 SGDLS, CDR2 YYNGEE. With 4 bases removed from V and 0 bases from J, the gap between germline ends came to 14 bases. This CDR3 spans 15 amino acids. The CDR3 spells CASSPGLTSSYEQYF. In DNA, the CDR3 is TGTGCCAGCAGCCCGGGTCTAACAAGCTCCTACGAGCAGTACTTC.

J is TRBJ2-1 and V is TRBV7-6, with D perhaps matching TRBD1 (5 bases). The CDR3 length is 19 residues. The germline V and J ends were trimmed by 6 bases and 5 bases, with 29 bases remaining between them. Germline V lookup: CDR1 SGHVS, CDR2 FNYEAQ. The CDR3 protein is CASSSKGWGDLAPNNEQFF. The CDR3 bases are TGTGCCAGCAGTTCAAAGGGCTGGGGCGACCTCGCCCCTAACAATGAGCAGTTCTTC.

The rearrangement joins TRBV4-1 to TRBJ2-7; 10 bases line up with TRBD2. The CDR3 spans 15 residues. The trim removed 2 bases at V and 2 bases at J, leaving 3 bases unmatched. Germline V gene lookup returns CDR1 MGHRA and CDR2 YSYEKL. The CDR3 nucleotides read TGCGCCAGCAGCCAATGGACTAGCGGAACCTACGAGCAGTACTTC. Translation: CASSQWTSGTYEQYF.

The chain joins TRBV19 to TRBJ2-1; 7 positions agree with TRBD1. Germline V gene lookup returns CDR1 LNHDA and CDR2 SQIVND (reference sequence). Unmatched junction bases numbered 1, after V lost 7 bases and J lost 1 base. The CDR3 extends over 13 amino acids. The CDR3 region has the DNA TGTGCCAGTACGACAGGGTCCTACAATGAGCAGTTCTTC. Protein: CASTTGSYNEQFF.

Here the CDR3 DNA reads TGTGCCAGCAGCCCGGCGGCGGGTTACAGCACAGATACGCAGTATTTT. This codes for CASSPAAGYSTDTQYF. This chain connects TRBV5-4 to TRBJ2-3; tentatively, D is TRBD2 (5 bases). This CDR3 region has 16 residues. The V end lost 4 bases, the J end lost 0 bases, and 15 bases lay between the germline ends. The germline V gene has CDR1 SGHNT and CDR2 YYREEE (reference sequence). Looking up the rest from reference TRBV5-4 and TRBJ2-3 gives the full variable domain: ETGVTQSPTHLIKTRGQQVTLRCSSQSGHNTVSWYQQALGQGPQFIFQYYREEENGRGNFPPRFSGLQFPNYSSELNVNALELDDSALYLCASSPAAGYSTDTQYFGPGTRLTVL.

A few counts support this clone. An end of the junction differs from the germline gene, which may be a read error. Here the CDR3 DNA reads TGTGCCAGCGCCGGGACAGGGTACCTAGACCTCAACTTC. It codes for CASAGTGYLDLNF. The rearrangement uses TRBV2 and TRBJ2-7; 9 bases align to TRBD1. The CDR3 length is 13 residues. Germline V gene lookup returns CDR1 SNHLY and CDR2 FYNNEI.

The chain combines TRBV5-4 with TRBJ2-5; 10 nucleotides match TRBD2. CDR1 is SGHNT, CDR2 YYREEE, per germline (reference sequence). The V and J ends lost 4 bases and 4 bases, in that order; junction bases with no gene match: 10. This CDR3 is 16 amino acids long. For the CDR3, the DNA is TGTGCCAGCAGCCCCGGGATAGCGGGAGGTGGAGAGACCCAGTACTTC. Translating it yields CASSPGIAGGGETQYF.

Here the CDR3 DNA reads TGTGCCGGGCAGAACAATGAGCAGTTCTTC. It codes for CAGQNNEQFF. The chain joins TRBV19 to TRBJ2-1; D uncertain. The CDR3 covers 10 residues. V shed 11 bases and J shed 5 bases, with 7 bases lying between them. Per germline, CDR1 LNHDA and CDR2 SQIVND (reference sequence).

A few counts support this clone. The chain combines TRBV14 with TRBJ2-2, with a tentative D call TRBD2 (7 bases). V was clipped by 0 bases and J by 1 base, with 15 bases between them. The germline CDR1 and CDR2 sequences are SGHDN and FVKESK. This CDR3 has 18 amino acids. DNA of the CDR3: TGTGCCAGCAGCCAAGATCGTCGGGGGGCACAGAACACCGGGGAGCTGTTTTTT. Translation: CASSQDRRGAQNTGELFF.

The chain carries TRBV10-1 and TRBJ2-7; 8 bases map to TRBD1. CDR3 length: 13 residues. Germline V gene sequence: CDR1 WNHNN, CDR2 SYGVQD (reference sequence). V lost 10 bases and J lost 2; bases outside the gene matches: 7. As DNA, the CDR3 is TGCGCCATTTTTGGGGACAGGCCCTACGAGCAGTACTTC. It translates to CAIFGDRPYEQYF.

The gene calls are TRBV6-5 and TRBJ2-2; D is perhaps TRBD1 (6 bases). Trimming removed 6 bases at V and 5 bases at J, with 16 bases between. The CDR3 has 15 amino acids. Germline CDR1 and CDR2: MNHEY and SVGAGI. The DNA of the CDR3 is TGTGCCAGCAGCTCCGGCATTACAGGGACCGGGGAGCTGTTTTTT. As protein: CASSSGITGTGELFF.

The V call is TRBV9, the J call TRBJ2-1, with a possible D match to TRBD1 (5 bases). The ends were cut back, 0 bases at V and 1 base at J, with 8 bases in the middle. Germline V gene data show CDR1 as SGDLS and CDR2 as YYNGEE. The CDR3 loop spans 15 amino acids. The CDR3 reads CASSVDGASYNEQFF. The CDR3 DNA sequence: TGTGCCAGCAGCGTAGATGGGGCGTCCTACAATGAGCAGTTCTTC. Combining the CDR3 with reference TRBV9 and TRBJ2-1 gives the whole variable domain DSGVTQTPKHLITATGQRVTLRCSPRSGDLSVYWYQQSLDQGLQFLIQYYNGEERAKGNILERFSAQQFPDLHSELNLSSLELGDSALYFCASSVDGASYNEQFFGPGTRLTVL.

The genes are TRBV6-6 and TRBJ1-3; 7 bases line up with TRBD1. Germline CDR1 MNHNY, CDR2 SVGAGI (reference sequence). The CDR3 length is 14 residues. V shed 2 bases and J 2 bases; nucleotides not matched to a gene: 0. CDR3 sequence: CASSYGTAGNTIYF. CDR3 DNA: TGTGCCAGCAGTTACGGGACAGCTGGAAACACCATATATTTT.

This rearrangement joins TRBV5-6 to TRBJ2-3, with 7 bases identical to TRBD2. This CDR3 comprises 16 residues. The germline CDR1 and CDR2 sequences are SGHDT and YYEEEE. The junction had 13 bases not matched to a gene; V was cut back by 4 bases and J by 5 bases. CDR3 DNA: TGTGCCAGCAGCCCTGTGGGGGGGGAGACGGAAGATACGCAGTATTTT. It specifies CASSPVGGETEDTQYF.